The T cell receptor (beta chain) described here comes from a study of CD8 T cells in ankylosing spondylitis. Study-wide results and caveats: Some of the motif variants had earlier been found in reactive arthritis patients' fluid and blood. Significant enrichment of disease-linked clones was reportedly seen in matched ankylosing spondylitis synovial fluid. In ankylosing spondylitis blood, a motif of 7 to 9 highly homologous TCR beta variants appeared characteristic.

J gave up 2 bases and V 7 bases, and 7 bases lay outside the gene matches. The CDR3 has 13 residues. Germline V gives CDR1 SQVTM, CDR2 ANQGSEA. TCRdb processed the 5' RACE reads anew with MiXCR; each CDR3 protein has one entry. The table lists about 190,000 distinct CDR3 sequences, under 15% of them singletons. Turning to this clonotype: The antigen is unknown.

This TCR derives from a female donor with ankylosing spondylitis or in good health (not recorded which). The material sequenced was blood, either unsorted or a sorted T cell fraction (not recorded which). The chain employs TRBV29-1 and TRBJ2-7; 8 nucleotides match TRBD2. The CDR3 nucleotides read TGCAGCGCTTCCGTCGGGGGGGCCTACGAGCAGTACTTC. Its translation: CSASVGGAYEQYF.